Included here is one TCR beta chain sequence, with context. Runs used v3.0 of the immunoSEQ assay and were done at survey level. The data were produced by immunoSEQ multiplex PCR, yet TCRdb's version contains in-frame clones alone and is incomplete. The sample comprises 30,000 to 40,000 clones, about 83% of which are singletons, and less than 9% rests with the top ten. This specimen comes from a study of long-term antiretroviral therapy in people with HIV. CDR1 is SGHRS and CDR2 is YFSETQ in the germline V gene. V dropped 3 bases and J dropped 1 base, with 10 bases sitting between them. The CDR3 contains 14 residues.

This clonotype originated in a woman aged 45-60 years with HIV. The specimen was unsorted PBMCs, collected 2 years after starting antiretroviral therapy. The chain links TRBV5-1 to TRBJ1-1; D gene uncertain. The CDR3 nucleotides are TGCGCCAGCAGCTCGCGGACTGCGAACACTGAAGCTTTCTTT. The encoded protein is CASSSRTANTEAFF.